This T cell receptor (beta chain) derives from a study of vaccination effects on CD4 cells after COVID-19. With regard to this clone: What it binds is unknown.

Trimming shortened V by 4 bases and J by 4 bases, and 13 bases separated the two germline ends. Germline CDR1 reads MGHRA; CDR2 reads YSYEKL. The CDR3 extends over 14 amino acids. Method: immunoSEQ multiplex PCR; TCRdb's copy keeps in-frame clones and lacks some. The sample records about 58,000 clones, roughly 80% being singletons. Between days 10 and 11 of culture, CD4+ T cells were separated out. IL-2 medium was substituted for half the medium on days 3 and 7. The V call is TRBV4-1, the J call TRBJ1-1; D perhaps matches TRBD1 (5 bases). This receptor was identified in a human donor who received a COVID-19 vaccine. The source was CD4+ T cells from PBMCs cultured without peptide, collected before COVID-19 vaccination. This CDR3 reads CASSLSGGGTEAFF. In DNA form, the CDR3 reads TGCGCCAGCAGCCTTTCCGGCGGGGGCACTGAAGCTTTCTTT.